This T cell receptor beta chain was documented in a study of PD-L1 blockade in urothelial cancer. For the study at large: Patients had undergone 0 to 3 prior chemotherapy regimens.

V lost 2 bases and J 4 bases, leaving 18 bases between the germline ends. The CDR3 spans 16 residues. CDR1 and CDR2 (germline): GTSNPN, SVGIG (reference sequence). PCRs each included synthetic TCR analog templates spiked in. TCRdb's copy holds only in-frame clones and misses some; the assay was immunoSEQ multiplex PCR. This table holds 65,000 to 85,000 clones, around 90% found once. The time point is: peripheral blood 6 weeks after treatment start. Each individual provided 1 to 8 samples (taken pretreatment and on-treatment). The chain has TRBV30 and TRBJ1-3; D perhaps matches TRBD1 (6 bases). This TCR was recovered from an elderly woman with urothelial cancer. The sample in question was PBMCs, obtained around atezolizumab (anti-PD-L1) treatment. CDR3 protein: CAWSRIQGSGGNTIYF. In DNA form, the CDR3 reads TGTGCCTGGAGTAGAATACAGGGATCGGGCGGAAACACCATATATTTT. Supplemented by reference TRBV30 and TRBJ1-3, the full variable domain reads SQTIHQWPATLVQPVGSPLSLECTVEGTSNPNLYWYRQAAGRGLQLLFYSVGIGQISSEVPQNLSASRPQDRQFILSSKKLLLSDSGFYLCAWSRIQGSGGNTIYFGEGSWLTVV.